Listed below are T cell receptor beta chains from one sample, sequenced in a study of blood T cell repertoires in COVID-19. The assay was immunoSEQ multiplex PCR, and TCRdb's table has in-frame clones only and misses some. This repertoire shows about 69,000 clones, over 75% found once; its top ten account for about 5.1%. Input material: peripheral blood. The receptors were sampled from a young woman with acute or convalescent COVID-19. Both conserved end residues are part of each CDR3.

v_gene: TRBV28
len: 15
CDR3aa: CASRTGQGSNQPQHF

v_gene: TRBV6-5
len: 14
CDR3aa: CASSYSGLNSPLHF

v_gene: TRBV11-2
len: 14
CDR3aa: CASSLEGQLGSLHF

v_gene: TRBV28
len: 15
CDR3aa: CASSDNRGLGNTIYF

v_gene: TRBV9
len: 14
CDR3aa: CASSVNVGGTEAFF

v_gene: TRBV6-2/TRBV6-3
len: 19
CDR3aa: CASSPTGPLTSDPTYEQYF

v_gene: TRBV6-2/TRBV6-3
len: 18
CDR3aa: CASTPGPGPSGPYNEQFF

v_gene: TRBV2
len: 15
CDR3aa: CASSEARREPHEAFF

v_gene: TRBV7-9
len: 15
CDR3aa: CASSHREGGFAEAFF

v_gene: TRBV28
len: 15
CDR3aa: CASTSRSGGNQPQHF

v_gene: TRBV29-1
len: 12
CDR3aa: CSAGQVDYEQFF

v_gene: TRBV30
len: 14
CDR3aa: CAWMVPGWNTEAFF

v_gene: TRBV4-3
len: 15
CDR3aa: CASSQVRTGGTEAFF

v_gene: TRBV6-5
len: 13
CDR3aa: CASRGGADTEAFF

v_gene: TRBV15
len: 15
CDR3aa: CATSKVAGKTDTQYF

v_gene: TRBV6-1
len: 15
CDR3aa: CASSEEGMANSPLHF

v_gene: TRBV28
len: 14
CDR3aa: CASAQGLGSSEAFF

v_gene: TRBV10-3
len: 15
CDR3aa: CAISESGRSTYEQYF

v_gene: TRBV6-1
len: 16
CDR3aa: CASSEAGKGSGDEQYF

v_gene: TRBV5-4
len: 15
CDR3aa: CASSSPGTGKYEAFF

v_gene: TRBV2
len: 15
CDR3aa: CASSGTGARQETQYF

v_gene: TRBV28
len: 14
CDR3aa: CASSLWREGSGYTF

v_gene: TRBV7-2
len: 16
CDR3aa: CASSPTSGTRGGRRYF

v_gene: TRBV7-9
len: 10
CDR3aa: CASSGGTLVF

v_gene: TRBV27
len: 14
CDR3aa: CASSLKGTGYEQYF

v_gene: TRBV29-1
len: 13
CDR3aa: CSVSWGTRGEQYF

v_gene: TRBV6-5
len: 15
CDR3aa: CASKGTLRENTEAFF

v_gene: TRBV5-1
len: 17
CDR3aa: CASSLDPGGLGANVLTF

v_gene: TRBV2
len: 14
CDR3aa: CASMGDRRNEKLFF